The 10 T cell receptor beta chains reported below all come from one sample, sequenced in a study of neurological immune-mediated disorders. TCRdb passed the 5' RACE reads through MiXCR, listing each CDR3 protein once. The sample consists of some 80,000 distinct CDR3 sequences, 3.5% to 4.5% of them appearing once. This sample's time point: longitudinal time-point 3. The sample consisted of PBMCs. These receptors came from a woman aged 60-70 years with multiple sclerosis.

In this sample, this clonotype turned up many times. The chain carries TRBV4-1 and TRBJ1-6; 8 bases line up with TRBD1. Germline trimming cut 1 base from V and 7 bases from J; bases unmatched to any gene: 9. CDR3 length: 17 amino acids. Germline V lookup: CDR1 MGHRA, CDR2 YSYEKL. This chain's CDR3 is CASSQGFTGGLNSPLHF. The CDR3 coding sequence is TGCGCCAGCAGCCAAGGCTTCACAGGGGGATTAAATTCACCCCTCCACTTT.

This clonotype was seen many times. The chain carries TRBV12-3 or TRBV12-4 and TRBJ1-1, with D perhaps TRBD1 (5 bases). CDR3 size: 15 residues. Trimming removed 3 bases from V and 1 base from J, with 12 bases in between. DNA for the CDR3: TGTGCCAGCAGTTTGGCAGGGTTGGCGAACACTGAAGCTTTCTTT. This sequence encodes CASSLAGLANTEAFF.

This clonotype was seen ten or more times. The chain carries TRBV5-6 and TRBJ2-2, with D unresolved. This CDR3 contains 15 residues. Between the trimmed V and J ends, which lost 0 bases and 2 bases, there was a span of 8 bases. CDR1 and CDR2 (germline): SGHDT, YYEEEE. DNA of the CDR3: TGTGCCAGCAGCTTGGGTAGGACCAACACCGGGGAGCTGTTTTTT. It yields the protein CASSLGRTNTGELFF.

In regard to this clonotype: This could be a read error, since a much larger clone is one nucleotide away. The gene calls are TRBV2 and TRBJ2-3, with D unclear. Germline CDR1 reads SNHLY; CDR2 reads FYNNEI. The CDR3 runs to 14 residues. Between the trimmed V and J ends, which lost 9 bases and 0 bases, there was a span of 13 bases. The CDR3 DNA reads as TGTGCCAGAAGCGCGGTGGGGAGCACAGATACGCAGTATTTT. Translation: CARSAVGSTDTQYF. Looking up the rest from reference TRBV2 and TRBJ2-3 gives the full variable domain: EPEVTQTPSHQVTQMGQEVILRCVPISNHLYFYWYRQILGQKVEFLVSFYNNEISEKSEIFDDQFSVERPDGSNFTLKIRSTKLEDSAMYFCARSAVGSTDTQYFGPGTRLTVL.

This clonotype came up many times. The chain employs TRBV7-2 and TRBJ1-4; 7 bases agree with TRBD1. Germline assignment: CDR1 SGHTA and CDR2 FQGNSA. This CDR3 has 16 amino acids. V was pared by 5 bases and J by 0 bases, with 6 bases of the junction left unmatched. The CDR3 sequence: CASSPGQLTTNEKLFF. The DNA of the CDR3 is TGTGCCAGCAGCCCGGGACAGCTTACAACTAATGAAAAACTGTTTTTT.

In this sample, this clonotype turned up many times. The V and J genes are TRBV5-1 and TRBJ2-1, with D maybe TRBD1 (7 bases). The CDR3 totals 16 residues. Germline loops: CDR1 SGHRS, CDR2 YFSETQ. With 0 bases removed from V and 6 bases from J, the gap between germline ends came to 16 bases. The CDR3 nucleotides read TGCGCCAGCAGCTTGGGAGGAGGGACAGAACGCAATGAGCAGTTCTTC. Its translation: CASSLGGGTERNEQFF.

Ten or more counts support this clonotype. The J gene is TRBJ1-1, the V gene TRBV12-3 or TRBV12-4; 7 bases are shared with TRBD1. The CDR3 is 14 amino acids. With V trimmed by 0 bases and J by 7 bases, 5 bases remained unmatched. CDR3 loop: CASSLAGGLNEAFF. CDR3 DNA: TGTGCCAGCAGTTTAGCAGGGGGCTTGAATGAAGCTTTCTTT.

In this sample, this clonotype turned up many times. The CDR3 region is CASSFPAGRETQYF. In DNA, the CDR3 is TGTGCCAGCAGCTTTCCTGCGGGTCGTGAGACCCAGTACTTC. The J gene is TRBJ2-5, the V gene TRBV7-9, with D perhaps matching TRBD2 (5 bases). Trimming cost V 3 bases and J 5 bases, with 13 bases left between them. This CDR3 has 14 residues. Germline V gene data show CDR1 as SEHNR and CDR2 as FQNEAQ (reference sequence).

This clonotype was recorded a few times. The chain joins TRBV5-1 to TRBJ2-2; the D is unclear. The CDR3 is made up of 14 amino acids. Trimming left V 0 bases short and J 5 bases short, with 8 bases between. CDR1 and CDR2 (germline): SGHRS, YFSETQ. CDR3 in amino acids: CASSLAAQTGELFF. The CDR3 DNA follows: TGCGCCAGCAGCTTGGCGGCCCAGACCGGGGAGCTGTTTTTT.

This clonotype was detected ten times or more. This rearrangement joins TRBV5-1 to TRBJ2-7; the match to TRBD1 covers 7 bases. From germline, CDR1 is SGHRS and CDR2 YFSETQ. CDR3 size: 16 residues. J gave up 3 bases and V 1 base, and 10 bases lay outside the gene matches. The CDR3 bases are TGCGCCAGCAGCTTGCCCCAACAGGGGTCCCACTACGAGCAGTACTTC. This encodes CASSLPQQGSHYEQYF.